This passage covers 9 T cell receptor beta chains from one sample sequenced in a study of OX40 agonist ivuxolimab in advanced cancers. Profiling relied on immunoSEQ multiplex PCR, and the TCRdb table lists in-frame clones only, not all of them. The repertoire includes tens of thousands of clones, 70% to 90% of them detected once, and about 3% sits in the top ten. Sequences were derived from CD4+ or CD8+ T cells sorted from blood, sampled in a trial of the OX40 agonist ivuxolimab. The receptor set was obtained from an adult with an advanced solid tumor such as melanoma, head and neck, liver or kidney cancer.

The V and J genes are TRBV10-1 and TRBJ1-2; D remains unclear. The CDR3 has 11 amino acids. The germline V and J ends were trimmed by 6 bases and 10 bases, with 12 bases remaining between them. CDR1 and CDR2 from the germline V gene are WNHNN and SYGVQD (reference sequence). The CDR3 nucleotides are TGCGCCAGCAGCAACGGGGAGGTCTACACCTTC. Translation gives CASSNGEVYTF.

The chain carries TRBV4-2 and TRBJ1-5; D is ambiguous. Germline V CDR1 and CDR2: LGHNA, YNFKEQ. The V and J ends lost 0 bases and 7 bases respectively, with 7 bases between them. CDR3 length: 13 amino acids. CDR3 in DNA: TGTGCCAGCAGCCAAGATGCGGTGCAGCCCCAGCATTTT. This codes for CASSQDAVQPQHF.

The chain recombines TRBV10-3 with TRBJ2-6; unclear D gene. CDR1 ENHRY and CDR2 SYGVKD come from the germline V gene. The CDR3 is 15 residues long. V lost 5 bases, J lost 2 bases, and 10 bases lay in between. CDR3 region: CAISPGSAGANVLTF. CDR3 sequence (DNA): TGTGCCATCAGTCCCGGGTCGGCTGGGGCCAACGTCCTGACTTTC.

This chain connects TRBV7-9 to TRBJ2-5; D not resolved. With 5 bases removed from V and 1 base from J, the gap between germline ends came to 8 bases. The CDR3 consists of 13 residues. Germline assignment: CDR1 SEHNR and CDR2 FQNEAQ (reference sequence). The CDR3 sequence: CASSGNSQETQYF. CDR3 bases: TGTGCCAGCAGCGGTAACAGCCAAGAGACCCAGTACTTC. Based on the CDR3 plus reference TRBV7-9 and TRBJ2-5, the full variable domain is DTGVSQNPRHKITKRGQNVTFRCDPISEHNRLYWYRQTLGQGPEFLTYFQNEAQLEKSRLLSDRFSAERPKGSFSTLEIQRTEQGDSAMYLCASSGNSQETQYFGPGTRLLVL.

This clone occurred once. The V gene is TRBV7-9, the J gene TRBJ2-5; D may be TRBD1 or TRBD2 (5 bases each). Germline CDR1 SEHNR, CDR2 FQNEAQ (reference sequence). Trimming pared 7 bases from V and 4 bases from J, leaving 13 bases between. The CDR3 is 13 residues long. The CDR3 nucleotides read TGTGCCAGCACCTTGAGGGGCCCAGAGACCCAGTACTTC. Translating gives CASTLRGPETQYF.

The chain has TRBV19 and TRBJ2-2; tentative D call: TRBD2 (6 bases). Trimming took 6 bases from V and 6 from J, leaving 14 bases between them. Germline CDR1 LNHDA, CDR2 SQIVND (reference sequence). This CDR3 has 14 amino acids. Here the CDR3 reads CASRVSGRSGELFF. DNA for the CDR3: TGTGCCAGTAGGGTGAGCGGGCGTTCCGGGGAGCTGTTTTTT.

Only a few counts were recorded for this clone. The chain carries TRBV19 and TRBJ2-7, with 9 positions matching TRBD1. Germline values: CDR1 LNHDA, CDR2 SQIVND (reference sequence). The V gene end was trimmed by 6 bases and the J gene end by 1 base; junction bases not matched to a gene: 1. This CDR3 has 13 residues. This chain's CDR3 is CASRDRGSYEQYF. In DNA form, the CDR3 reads TGTGCCAGTAGGGACAGGGGATCCTACGAGCAGTACTTC.

For the CDR3, the DNA is TGTGCCAGCTCACCAGGGGCTGGGGAAAAACTGTTTTTT. Residues: CASSPGAGEKLFF. The V and J genes are TRBV18 and TRBJ1-4; TRBD1 is a possible D gene (5 bases). V lost 2 bases and J lost 8, with 9 bases in between. CDR1 is KGHSH, CDR2 LQKENI, per germline. The CDR3 runs to 13 residues.

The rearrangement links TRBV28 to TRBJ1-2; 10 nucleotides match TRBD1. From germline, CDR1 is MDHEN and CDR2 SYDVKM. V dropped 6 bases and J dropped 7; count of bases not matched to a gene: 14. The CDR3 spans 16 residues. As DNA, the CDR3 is TGTGCCAGCAGCACTGGGGGGGGACAGGGGTTGGTTGGCTACACCTTC. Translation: CASSTGGGQGLVGYTF.